This TCR beta chain came from a study of T cells in Graves' hyperthyroidism and ophthalmopathy. Researchers amplified the TCR beta CDR3 regions from RNA transcripts. During a first-round RT-PCR of the TCR CDR3, the HTBI primer set was used. TCRdb re-derived calls from the multiplex PCR reads in MiXCR, one entry per CDR3 protein. The sample carries under 350,000 distinct CDR3 sequences, roughly 23% recorded once. In its sample, this clonotype was seen a few times. Its antigen is undetermined. Whole-study findings and limits: A model of 13 V-J features distinguished ophthalmopathy from stable hyperthyroidism.

Germline CDR1 SGHRS, CDR2 YFSETQ. V trimming: 4 bases; J trimming: 1 base; junction bases outside the gene matches: 12. This CDR3 comprises 19 residues. The chain uses TRBV5-1 and TRBJ2-6, with TRBD1 matching over 9 bases. The sequence was obtained from a woman in her 50s with Graves' hyperthyroidism. What was sequenced was blood. CDR3 DNA sequence: TGCGCCAGCAGCATCCCCCGGACAGGGGCTCCATCTGGGGCCAACGTCCTGACTTTC. Its translation is CASSIPRTGAPSGANVLTF.